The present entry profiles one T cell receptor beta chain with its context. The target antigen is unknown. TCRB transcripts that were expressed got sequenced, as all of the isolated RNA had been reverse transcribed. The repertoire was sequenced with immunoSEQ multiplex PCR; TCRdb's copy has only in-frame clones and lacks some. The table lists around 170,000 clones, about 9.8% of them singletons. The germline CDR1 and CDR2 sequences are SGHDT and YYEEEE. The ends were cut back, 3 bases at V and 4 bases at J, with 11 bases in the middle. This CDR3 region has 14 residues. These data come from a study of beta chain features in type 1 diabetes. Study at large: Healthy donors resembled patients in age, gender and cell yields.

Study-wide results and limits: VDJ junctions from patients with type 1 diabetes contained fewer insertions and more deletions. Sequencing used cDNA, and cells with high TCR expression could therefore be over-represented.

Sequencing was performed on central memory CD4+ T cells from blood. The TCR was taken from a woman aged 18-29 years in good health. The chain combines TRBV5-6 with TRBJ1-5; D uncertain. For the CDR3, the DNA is TGTGCCAGCAGCTCCTACCGCACTAATCAGCCCCAGCATTTT. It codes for CASSSYRTNQPQHF.